Reported below is one T cell receptor beta chain. These data belong to a study of OX40 agonist ivuxolimab in advanced cancers. Study at large: Patients assigned to dose escalation were diagnosed with hepatocellular carcinoma, melanoma, renal cell or head and neck cancer.

The germline gives CDR1 MNHNS, CDR2 SASEGT. The CDR3 totals 13 residues. With 1 base removed from V and 9 bases from J, the gap between germline ends came to 10 bases. Produced via immunoSEQ multiplex PCR; TCRdb's table is partial and in-frame only. The data contain some 80,000 clones, around nine tenths of them singletons. The J gene is TRBJ1-5, the V gene TRBV6-1; D unresolved. The sequence derives from an adult with an advanced solid tumor such as melanoma, head and neck, liver or kidney cancer. The starting material was CD4+ or CD8+ T cells sorted from blood, obtained in a trial of the OX40 agonist ivuxolimab. The CDR3 sequence: CASSEGWFPPQHF. The CDR3 DNA follows: TGTGCCAGCAGTGAAGGATGGTTCCCGCCCCAGCATTTT.